This TCR beta chain was profiled in a study of blood T cell repertoires in COVID-19. Generated by immunoSEQ multiplex PCR, the TCRdb table keeps only in-frame clones and is missing some. This table has fewer than 400,000 clones, 85% to 90% appearing once. The sequence was obtained from a man aged 25 to 45 who had recovered from COVID-19. The sequenced sample was PBMCs or T cells enriched from blood (not recorded which).

The CDR3 protein is CASSRTGAGANVLTF. CDR3 DNA sequence: TGTGCCAGCAGCCGCACAGGCGCTGGGGCCAACGTCCTGACTTTC. V usage is TRBV5-6 and J usage is TRBJ2-6, with a possible D match to TRBD1 (5 bases). Trimming pared 4 bases from V and 2 bases from J, leaving 10 bases between. CDR3 size: 15 residues. Looked up from germline, CDR1 is SGHDT and CDR2 is YYEEEE. Full variable domain (remainder filled in from reference TRBV5-6 and TRBJ2-6): DAGVTQSPTHLIKTRGQQVTLRCSPKSGHDTVSWYQQALGQGPQFIFQYYEEEERQRGNFPDRFSGHQFPNYSSELNVNALLLGDSALYLCASSRTGAGANVLTFGAGSRLTVL.